Below, one T cell receptor (beta chain) is given with its context. CDR1 is SGHTA and CDR2 is FQGNSA in the germline V gene. The ends were cut back, 2 bases at V and 0 bases at J, with 8 bases in the middle. The CDR3 consists of 15 residues. Constant-region reverse primers amplified full-length variable regions, followed by semi-nested Nested Universal Primer A PCR. TCRdb re-analysed the 5' RACE reads in MiXCR, keeping a single row per CDR3 protein. The table lists roughly 44,000 distinct CDR3 sequences, over 25% of them singletons. V gene TRBV7-2 combines with J gene TRBJ2-1; D assignment may be TRBD1 or TRBD2 (5 bases each). This clonotype originated in a female donor with breast cancer. The sequenced sample was memory CD4+ T cells sorted from a lymph node. Subset of the sample: memory CD4+ T cells, CD4+CD45RO+CD25-. CDR3 amino acids: CASSLWGSSYNEQFF. In DNA form, the CDR3 reads TGTGCCAGCAGCTTATGGGGGAGCTCCTACAATGAGCAGTTCTTC.